The 31 T cell receptor beta chains below all came from one sample that was sequenced in a study of T cells after yellow fever vaccination. TCRdb re-called the 5' RACE reads through MiXCR, storing one row per CDR3 protein. The top ten hold approximately 24% of the sample, which has a few hundred thousand distinct CDR3 sequences, 3% to 4.5% seen once. Sequencing was performed on PBMCs, taken 5 days after the yellow fever booster vaccination. Source of these receptors: a man aged 18 to 29 who received the YFV17D yellow fever vaccine.

The chain recombines TRBV5-1 with TRBJ2-3, with TRBD1 identical over 7 bases. The length of the CDR3 is 15 residues. The V segment lost 3 bases and the J segment 0 bases; nucleotides outside the gene matches: 4. Germline lookup yields CDR1 SGHRS and CDR2 YFSETQ. The CDR3 here is CASSSDRASTDTQYF. CDR3 sequence (DNA): TGCGCCAGCAGCTCCGACAGGGCGAGCACAGATACGCAGTATTTT.

V and J are TRBV4-3 and TRBJ1-2; 8 bases align to TRBD1. J gave up 5 bases and V 4 bases, and 6 bases lay outside the gene matches. Germline values: CDR1 LGHNA, CDR2 YSLEER. CDR3 length: 14 amino acids. The CDR3 loop reads CASSLRTGRYGYTF. DNA of the CDR3: TGCGCCAGCAGCCTCAGGACAGGGAGGTATGGCTACACCTTC.

The chain couples TRBV4-2 to TRBJ2-4; D is perhaps TRBD1 (5 bases). Germline CDR1 reads LGHNA; CDR2 reads YNFKEQ. The CDR3 runs 17 residues. V gave up 0 bases and J gave up 0 bases, with 12 bases separating them. CDR3 sequence reads: CASSQDLGRLAKNIQYF. The CDR3, as DNA: TGTGCCAGCAGCCAAGATTTGGGGCGTCTAGCCAAAAACATTCAGTACTTC.

The chain carries TRBV2 and TRBJ2-2; 7 positions agree with TRBD2. The trim removed 6 bases at V and 1 base at J, leaving 5 bases unmatched. Germline lookup yields CDR1 SNHLY and CDR2 FYNNEI. CDR3 length equals 15 residues. DNA of the CDR3: TGTGCCAGCAGCGAACTAGCGAGGAACACCGGGGAGCTGTTTTTT. As protein: CASSELARNTGELFF. Filled out from reference TRBV2 and TRBJ2-2, the complete variable domain reads EPEVTQTPSHQVTQMGQEVILRCVPISNHLYFYWYRQILGQKVEFLVSFYNNEISEKSEIFDDQFSVERPDGSNFTLKIRSTKLEDSAMYFCASSELARNTGELFFGEGSRLTVL.

This clonotype has more than one count but fewer than ten. The chain links TRBV10-3 to TRBJ1-5; D gene uncertain. The CDR3 contains 13 residues. Germline V lookup: CDR1 ENHRY, CDR2 SYGVKD. Trimming removed 3 bases from V and 6 bases from J, with 9 bases in between. CDR3 sequence reads: CAISEHSGQPQHF. The CDR3 bases are TGTGCCATCAGTGAACATTCTGGTCAGCCCCAGCATTTT.

This clonotype has a count of ten or more. The J gene is TRBJ2-1, the V gene TRBV28; no clear D. V gave up 6 bases and J gave up 2 bases, with 11 bases separating them. CDR3 length equals 14 residues. From germline, CDR1 is MDHEN and CDR2 SYDVKM. The CDR3 loop reads CASRGSSPYNEQFF. CDR3 coding DNA: TGTGCCAGCAGAGGCTCTTCCCCCTACAATGAGCAGTTCTTC.

This clonotype was recorded a few times. The rearrangement joins TRBV5-1 to TRBJ1-1; a weak D match, TRBD1 (5 bases). V lost 4 bases, J lost 1 base, and 8 bases lay in between. CDR3 length: 13 amino acids. Germline V CDR1 and CDR2: SGHRS, YFSETQ. The CDR3: CASSHGQNTEAFF. DNA of the CDR3: TGCGCCAGCAGCCATGGACAGAACACTGAAGCTTTCTTT.

This clonotype came up many times. This sequence joins TRBV5-1 and TRBJ2-3; 9 bases agree with TRBD1. Trimming took 5 bases from V and 5 from J; bases not matched to a gene: 6. The CDR3 runs 14 residues. Germline V gene sequence: CDR1 SGHRS, CDR2 YFSETQ. CDR3 loop: CASRTGQGGDTQYF. The CDR3 bases are TGCGCCAGCAGGACGGGACAGGGAGGAGATACGCAGTATTTT. The whole variable domain, filled in from reference TRBV5-1 and TRBJ2-3, reads KAGVTQTPRYLIKTRGQQVTLSCSPISGHRSVSWYQQTPGQGLQFLFEYFSETQRNKGNFPGRFSGRQFSNSRSEMNVSTLELGDSALYLCASRTGQGGDTQYFGPGTRLTVL.

This clonotype was found a few times. This chain connects TRBV6-2 or TRBV6-3 to TRBJ2-7; D could derive from TRBD1 or TRBD2 (5 bases each). This CDR3 is 14 amino acids long. CDR1 and CDR2 (germline): MNHEY, SVGEGT. V lost 6 bases to trimming and J lost 2 bases, with 14 bases between them. The CDR3 DNA sequence: TGTGCCAGCAGCATGTCGGGACGGCCCTACGAGCAGTACGTC. This gives the protein CASSMSGRPYEQYV.

Here the CDR3 reads CSATRAGLSYNEQFF. CDR3 nucleotide sequence: TGCAGTGCAACTCGAGCGGGGCTATCCTACAATGAGCAGTTCTTC. V and J are TRBV20-1 and TRBJ2-1; TRBD2 matches at 7 bases. Losses at the gene ends were 6 bases for V and 1 base for J; bases not matched to a gene: 9. The CDR3 extends over 15 amino acids. From germline, CDR1 is DFQATT and CDR2 SNEGSKA (reference sequence).

The chain uses TRBV6-5 and TRBJ2-3, with D possibly called TRBD1 or TRBD2 (7 bases each). The V and J ends lost 0 bases and 3 bases respectively, with 13 bases between them. There are 16 residues in the CDR3. The germline V gene has CDR1 MNHEY and CDR2 SVGAGI. CDR3 nucleotides: TGTGCCAGCAGTTACTCACCGCAGGGGGGGACAGATACGCAGTATTTT. This encodes CASSYSPQGGTDTQYF.

In this sample, this clonotype turned up a few times. This sequence joins TRBV20-1 and TRBJ2-1, with D possibly being TRBD2 (7 bases). CDR1 is DFQATT and CDR2 is SNEGSKA in the germline V gene (reference sequence). The CDR3 spans 14 residues. Trimming stripped 0 bases from V and 8 bases from J, with 14 bases between. The CDR3 DNA sequence: TGCAGTGCTAGAGATTATCAAGGGGGGGATGAGCAGTTCTTC. Amino acid sequence: CSARDYQGGDEQFF.

This clonotype has only a few counts. V gene TRBV4-3 combines with J gene TRBJ2-1; D is perhaps TRBD2 (5 bases). CDR1 and CDR2 (germline): LGHNA, YSLEER. Deletions cut 1 base from V and 10 bases from J, with 14 bases between. The length of the CDR3 is 14 residues. DNA for the CDR3: TGCGCCAGCAGCCAAGGGGGTGGGCGGGCCGAGCAGTTCTTC. It translates to CASSQGGGRAEQFF.

This clonotype was detected a few times. V usage is TRBV20-1 and J usage is TRBJ2-7; D ambiguous. Trimming shortened V by 6 bases and J by 0 bases, and 12 bases separated the two germline ends. In germline, CDR1 is DFQATT, CDR2 SNEGSKA (reference sequence). CDR3 length equals 13 residues. CDR3 sequence: CSARATSSYEQYF. DNA of the CDR3: TGCAGTGCAAGGGCCACGAGCTCCTACGAGCAGTACTTC.

V usage is TRBV28 and J usage is TRBJ2-7; TRBD1 aligns across 9 bases. The V gene's germline CDR1 is MDHEN and CDR2 SYDVKM. There are 16 residues in the CDR3. The junction had 15 bases not matched to a gene; V was cut back by 7 bases and J by 5 bases. The CDR3 region is CASTTSGTGFPHEQYV. CDR3 DNA: TGTGCCAGCACCACCTCAGGGACAGGGTTCCCCCACGAGCAGTACGTC.

The rearrangement uses TRBV5-1 and TRBJ2-5; unclear D gene. V lost 2 bases to trimming and J lost 1 base, with 9 bases between them. Germline V gene data show CDR1 as SGHRS and CDR2 as YFSETQ. This CDR3 comprises 14 residues. CDR3 amino acids: CASSFGQSQETQYF. The CDR3, as DNA: TGCGCCAGCAGCTTCGGTCAGTCCCAAGAGACCCAGTACTTC.

The chain has TRBV3-1 and TRBJ2-3, with D perhaps assigned TRBD1 or TRBD2 (5 bases each). There are 17 residues in the CDR3. CDR1 and CDR2 (germline): LGHDT, YNNKEL (reference sequence). The ends were cut back, 4 bases at V and 2 bases at J, with 19 bases in the middle. DNA for the CDR3: TGTGCCAGCAGCCTCCTCATAGGCGTCGGGGCCACAGATACGCAGTATTTT. This sequence encodes CASSLLIGVGATDTQYF.

V is TRBV14 and J is TRBJ2-1; perhaps TRBD2 as D (5 bases). With 3 bases removed from V and 15 bases from J, the gap between germline ends came to 18 bases. Germline values: CDR1 SGHDN, CDR2 FVKESK. This CDR3 region has 13 residues. The CDR3 region is CASSQPWSGSAFF. The DNA for the CDR3 is TGTGCCAGCAGCCAGCCCTGGAGCGGATCTGCGTTCTTC.

Comment on this clonotype: The junction shows a germline mismatch at one end, possibly a read error. V gene TRBV4-2 combines with J gene TRBJ2-1, with 8 bases identical to TRBD2. Germline values: CDR1 LGHNA, CDR2 YNFKEQ. This CDR3 has 16 amino acids. CDR3 DNA sequence: TGTGCCAGCAGCCAAGATAAGGGACTAGTCTACCATGAGCAGTTCTTC. Protein: CASSQDKGLVYHEQFF.

The V gene is TRBV6-6, the J gene TRBJ2-1; D unclear. V shed 6 bases and J shed 12 bases, with 12 bases lying between them. The CDR3 consists of 11 residues. Germline CDR1 is MNHNY and CDR2 is SVGAGI (reference sequence). This chain's CDR3 is CASSPSGWQFF. The CDR3 DNA follows: TGTGCCAGCAGCCCTAGTGGGTGGCAGTTCTTC.

This rearrangement joins TRBV12-3 or TRBV12-4 to TRBJ1-5; 10 nucleotides align to TRBD1. The CDR3 covers 15 residues. The V gene end was trimmed by 6 bases and the J gene end by 6 bases; junction bases not matched to a gene: 8. The CDR3 spells CASSLDRGGRQPQHF. The CDR3 DNA is TGTGCCAGCAGCCTGGACAGGGGGGGACGTCAGCCCCAGCATTTT.

This sequence joins TRBV24-1 and TRBJ2-1, with 12 nucleotides matching TRBD2. The V gene end was trimmed by 4 bases and the J gene end by 10 bases; junction bases not matched to a gene: 13. The CDR3 runs 17 residues. The germline V gene has CDR1 KGHDR and CDR2 SFDVKD. DNA for the CDR3: TGTGCCACCAGTGACCTGACTAGCGGGGGCGCCCTTGGAGAGCAGTTCTTC. Translation gives CATSDLTSGGALGEQFF.

This clonotype was counted many times. The genes are TRBV4-3 and TRBJ1-6; 7 bases fit TRBD1. This CDR3 is 16 amino acids long. Germline assignment: CDR1 LGHNA and CDR2 YSLEER. J gave up 7 bases and V 0 bases, and 6 bases lay outside the gene matches. CDR3 protein: CASSQDEGAGNSPLHF. The CDR3 coding sequence is TGCGCCAGCAGCCAAGATGAGGGGGCAGGGAATTCACCCCTCCACTTT.

This clonotype was recorded many times. This rearrangement joins TRBV4-3 to TRBJ2-1; D gene ambiguous. Germline V gives CDR1 LGHNA, CDR2 YSLEER. The CDR3 covers 14 residues. V shed 4 bases and J shed 5 bases, with 12 bases lying between them. CDR3 residues: CASSRAPSNNEQFF. The CDR3 coding sequence is TGCGCCAGCAGCCGAGCCCCCTCGAACAATGAGCAGTTCTTC.

The chain carries TRBV18 and TRBJ2-7; the D gene is possibly TRBD2 (6 bases). CDR3 length equals 14 residues. V lost 2 bases and J lost 0, with 8 bases in between. Per germline, CDR1 KGHSH and CDR2 LQKENI. The CDR3 DNA is TGTGCCAGCTCACCAGGCGGGAACTCCTACGAGCAGTACGTC. Translating it yields CASSPGGNSYEQYV.

The sample holds a few counts of this clonotype. This chain uses TRBV23-1 with TRBJ2-3; TRBD1 is a possible D gene (6 bases). TRBV23-1 is annotated as an ORF whose role is uncertain. Trimming removed 5 bases from V and 2 bases from J, with 11 bases in between. The CDR3 loop spans 14 amino acids. CDR3 DNA sequence: TGCGCCAGCAGTGACAGGACCCACACAGATACGCAGTATTTT. This sequence encodes CASSDRTHTDTQYF.

This clonotype appeared many times. The gene calls are TRBV5-1 and TRBJ1-1; D gene ambiguous. The CDR3 sequence is 14 residues long. Trimming took 6 bases from V and 1 from J, leaving 13 bases between them. Looked up from germline, CDR1 is SGHRS and CDR2 is YFSETQ. CDR3 sequence (DNA): TGCGCCAGCAAGACCGAGGACGGGAACACTGAAGCTTTCTTT. Amino acid sequence: CASKTEDGNTEAFF. The variable domain in full, completed from reference TRBV5-1 and TRBJ1-1, reads KAGVTQTPRYLIKTRGQQVTLSCSPISGHRSVSWYQQTPGQGLQFLFEYFSETQRNKGNFPGRFSGRQFSNSRSEMNVSTLELGDSALYLCASKTEDGNTEAFFGQGTRLTVV.

Notes on this clonotype: At one end the junction does not follow the germline gene, possibly because of a read error. The chain combines TRBV29-1 with TRBJ2-5; 8 bases match TRBD1. The CDR3 extends over 12 amino acids. The germline gives CDR1 SQVTM, CDR2 ANQGSEA. CDR3 DNA: TGCAGCTTTGAAGGACAGGGAAAGACCCAGTACTTC. It codes for CSFEGQGKTQYF.

This clonotype was counted only a few times. The chain couples TRBV27 to TRBJ2-5, with D maybe TRBD2 (6 bases). The CDR3 has 18 amino acids. V was pared by 0 bases and J by 2 bases, with 19 bases between. In germline, CDR1 is MNHEY, CDR2 SMNVEV (reference sequence). Here the CDR3 DNA reads TGTGCCAGCAGTTTATCCTGGAGAAACCGGGACTGGCAAGAGACCCAGTACTTC. Amino acids: CASSLSWRNRDWQETQYF.

This clonotype was observed at least ten times. The chain employs TRBV28 and TRBJ2-4; TRBD1 might be the D (7 bases). This CDR3 contains 15 residues. Germline CDR1 is MDHEN and CDR2 is SYDVKM. The V and J ends lost 7 bases and 4 bases respectively, with 17 bases between them. The CDR3 here is CASTPGGIPKNIQYF. CDR3 coding DNA: TGTGCCAGCACCCCAGGGGGGATTCCTAAAAACATTCAGTACTTC.

This clonotype has ten or more counts. The rearrangement links TRBV4-1 to TRBJ2-1, with D unresolved. From germline, CDR1 is MGHRA and CDR2 YSYEKL. This CDR3 has 14 residues. V shed 2 bases and J shed 10 bases, with 15 bases lying between them. CDR3 in amino acids: CASSQPLGRVEQFF. The CDR3 DNA reads TGCGCCAGCAGCCAACCCCTTGGACGAGTAGAGCAGTTCTTC.